This record covers a single T cell receptor beta chain. Here immunoSEQ multiplex PCR was the method, and the copy in TCRdb shows in-frame clones only, minus some. The profile shows 67,000 or so clones, just under 97% of them singletons. The sample is drawn from a study of technical replicates of blood from a few donors. Germline V gene sequence: CDR1 MDHEN, CDR2 SYDVKM. This CDR3 has 11 amino acids. Trimming took off 5 bases at V and 5 bases at J, with 6 bases between the two ends. The sequence was collected from a human donor in good health. The sequenced sample consisted of T cells isolated from PBMCs. The rearrangement links TRBV28 to TRBJ1-1; D unresolved. The CDR3 loop reads CASSTETEAFF. CDR3 bases: TGTGCCAGCAGTACTGAGACTGAAGCTTTCTTT.